A selection of T cell receptor beta chains follows, all from one sample in a study of metastatic and nonmetastatic thyroid tumors. MiXCR re-clonotyped the PCR reads for TCRdb. The profile covers over 35,000 clones, with roughly 14% appearing a single time and roughly 9.5% taken by the ten largest. Sequencing input: blood. Every receptor here comes from a female donor with papillary thyroid cancer or a benign thyroid nodule (not recorded which). Some clones in this sample may be carry-over from other donors' samples. Each CDR3 is given with its conserved first and last residue. The D gene is left open where the match is weak. Size values are once, few and many counts, or a class for expanded clones, and some rows have none.

j_gene,abundance,v_gene,d_gene,CDR3nt,CDR3aa
TRBJ2-3,.,TRBV24-1,TRBD1,TGTGCCACCAGTGATACCGAGACAGGGGGGTCATATACGCAGTATTTT,CATSDTETGGSYTQYF
TRBJ2-3,.,TRBV5-1,.,TGCGCCAGCAGCTTGGAGGGGAGGAGGGGCACAGATACGCAGTATTTT,CASSLEGRRGTDTQYF
TRBJ2-1,many,TRBV7-2,.,TGTGCCAGCAGCCTCCAAATCCGGCAGGAGCAGTTCTTC,CASSLQIRQEQFF
TRBJ2-1,many,TRBV5-1,.,TGCGCCAGCAGCTTCCTAGGGAATGAGCAGTTCTTC,CASSFLGNEQFF
TRBJ2-1,few,TRBV6-1,.,TGTGTCAGCAGGGATCGGGAGTGCCACAATGAGCAGTTCTTC,CVSRDRECHNEQFF
TRBJ1-5,many,TRBV4-2,.,TGTGCCAGCAGCCCCGCGTCAGGGTCTAGCAATCAGCCCCAGCATTTT,CASSPASGSSNQPQHF
TRBJ2-1,many,TRBV9,.,TGTGCCAGCGCCCCAGGATACAATGAGCAGTTCTTC,CASAPGYNEQFF
TRBJ2-2,many,TRBV5-5,.,TGTGCCAGCAGCTTGGAGGCTAACACCGGGGAGCTGTTTTTT,CASSLEANTGELFF
TRBJ2-7,many,TRBV27,TRBD2,TGTGCCAGCAGTTTGAAGGCTAGCGGACACTACGAGCAGTACTTC,CASSLKASGHYEQYF
TRBJ2-5,many,TRBV6-2/TRBV6-3,TRBD2,TGTGCCAGCAGTTACGTGTTCCGGACTAGCGGGAGGGCCGAGACCCAGTACTTC,CASSYVFRTSGRAETQYF
TRBJ2-1,many,TRBV20-1,TRBD2,TGCAGTGCTAGCGGAGGAGCTAGCGGGAGGCATAACGCTGAGCAGTTCTTC,CSASGGASGRHNAEQFF
TRBJ1-4,many,TRBV7-6,TRBD1,TGTGCCAGCAGCCCTGTCGGCGGGGCAGGGGGCGTTGATGAAAAACTGTTTTTT,CASSPVGGAGGVDEKLFF
TRBJ2-3,.,TRBV28,.,TGTTCCAGCAGTTTAGTCGTGGGCGAAGATACGCAGTATTTT,CSSSLVVGEDTQYF
TRBJ2-1,.,TRBV20-1,.,TGCAGTGCTAGTGGGACGAAAAGCTCCTACAATGAGCAGTTCTTC,CSASGTKSSYNEQFF
TRBJ2-1,many,TRBV7-3,TRBD2,TGTGCCAGCAGCTCCTCAGGGAGCGGGGTGCAGTTCTTC,CASSSSGSGVQFF
TRBJ1-2,many,TRBV9,TRBD1,TGTGCCAGCAGCGTAGATCAGGGGGTTAACTATGGCTACACCTTC,CASSVDQGVNYGYTF
TRBJ1-2,many,TRBV20-1,TRBD1,TGCAGGGCACCGGGACAGGGGGTTGAATCTTATGGCTACACCTTC,CRAPGQGVESYGYTF
TRBJ2-7,many,TRBV5-4,.,TGTGCCAGCAGCCCCCAGGGGAGAGGTATCTACGAGCAGTACTTC,CASSPQGRGIYEQYF
TRBJ2-1,many,TRBV11-1,.,TGTGCCAGCAGCTCCAGCAGGGATTCCTACAATGAGCAGTTCTTC,CASSSSRDSYNEQFF
TRBJ2-5,.,TRBV11-2,TRBD1,TGTGCCAGCAGCTTAAAACTCCGGGACAGACAAGAGACCCAGTACTTC,CASSLKLRDRQETQYF
TRBJ2-2,few,TRBV7-3,TRBD1,TGTGCCAGCAGCTCCTGGACAGGGAGCAACACCGGGGAGCTGTTTTTT,CASSSWTGSNTGELFF
TRBJ2-7,few,TRBV6-1,TRBD1,TGTGCCAGCAGTGAAGGATTCGGACAGGGGGTCCACGAGCAGTACTTC,CASSEGFGQGVHEQYF
TRBJ2-2,medium-sized,TRBV28,.,TGTGCCAGCAGTTTTATAGGGAACACCGGGGAGCTGTTTTTT,CASSFIGNTGELFF
TRBJ1-5,many,TRBV28,.,TGTGCCAGCACCCCCCGGAGCCCAGTAGGGCAGCCCCAGCATTTT,CASTPRSPVGQPQHF
TRBJ2-2,many,TRBV11-2,TRBD2,TGTGCCAGCAGCTTACTGACTAGCGGGCACGGGGAGCTGTTTTTT,CASSLLTSGHGELFF
TRBJ2-3,once,TRBV5-1,TRBD2,TGCGCCAGCAGCCGGGCTAGCGGGACAACAGATACGCAGTATTTT,CASSRASGTTDTQYF
TRBJ2-5,.,TRBV19,.,TGTGCCAGTAGTATCCGGGCAGGGGAGGAGACCCAGTACTTC,CASSIRAGEETQYF
TRBJ2-3,.,TRBV9,.,TGTGCCAGCAGCACCACGGAGGGACAGATAACAGATACGCAGTATTTT,CASSTTEGQITDTQYF
TRBJ1-1,many,TRBV6-2/TRBV6-3,.,TGTGCCAGCAGGATGACAGGTCAGGGCACTGAAGCTTTCTTT,CASRMTGQGTEAFF
TRBJ1-6,many,TRBV9,.,TGTGCCAGCAGCGGGGGCCCAAGGAATTCACCCCTCCACTTT,CASSGGPRNSPLHF
TRBJ1-3,many,TRBV30,.,TGTGCCTGGAGGCCTAGGGGGATGGCTGGAAACACCATATATTTT,CAWRPRGMAGNTIYF
TRBJ2-3,once,TRBV11-3,.,TGTGCCAGCAGCTTCTTAGGCGTTAACACAGATACGCAGTATTTT,CASSFLGVNTDTQYF
TRBJ2-1,many,TRBV13,.,TGTGCCAGCAGCTCCCTTTCCCGGACGCAACGAAAGAACTACAATGAGCAGTTCTTC,CASSSLSRTQRKNYNEQFF
TRBJ1-5,many,TRBV2,.,TGTGCCAGCTCTGGGCTACCAGGCAATCAGCCCCAGCATTTT,CASSGLPGNQPQHF
TRBJ1-1,many,TRBV6-5,TRBD1,TGTGCCAGCAGTTACTCAGGGGACAGGCTGAACACTGAAGCTTTCTTT,CASSYSGDRLNTEAFF
TRBJ1-6,many,TRBV3-1,TRBD1,TGTGCCAGCAGCCCGCGACAGGGAGATAATTCACCCCTCCACTTT,CASSPRQGDNSPLHF
TRBJ2-3,.,TRBV6-1,TRBD2,TGTGCCAGCAATGAAATCCTTAGACTAGCGGGCATCACAGATACGCAGTATTTT,CASNEILRLAGITDTQYF
TRBJ1-2,few,TRBV10-1,.,TGCGCCAGCAGTGATGTCATTCCTTATTGCTACACCTTC,CASSDVIPYCYTF
TRBJ2-1,many,TRBV20-1,TRBD2,TGCAGTGCCCGGGAGGGATTGCTTCTCTACAATGAGCAGTTCTTC,CSAREGLLLYNEQFF
TRBJ2-1,many,TRBV5-1,TRBD2,TGCGCCAGCAGCTTGGATGATAGCGGGACGGGGTTCTTC,CASSLDDSGTGFF
TRBJ1-2,many,TRBV15,.,TGTGCCACCAGCAGGGTGGAAGGATATGGCTACACCTTC,CATSRVEGYGYTF
TRBJ2-1,many,TRBV7-2,.,TGTGCCAGCAGCTTACTTGGCAAGTCCTACAATGAGCAGTTCTTC,CASSLLGKSYNEQFF
TRBJ2-2,.,TRBV5-1,TRBD2,TGCCCCAGCAGCGAGAGTCTACTGGGACTAGAAGGGGAGCTGTTTTTT,CPSSESLLGLEGELFF
TRBJ2-5,many,TRBV19,.,TGTGCCAGTAGTAACACAGGGTACCAAGAGACCCAGTACTTC,CASSNTGYQETQYF
TRBJ1-2,many,TRBV9,.,TGTGCCAGCAGCGCTAACTATGGCTACACCTTC,CASSANYGYTF
TRBJ2-1,many,TRBV2,TRBD2,TGTGCCAGCAGTGTAGAGCGGGAGGAAAGCTCCTACAATGAGCAGTTCTTC,CASSVEREESSYNEQFF
TRBJ2-3,.,TRBV25-1,TRBD1,TGTGCCAGCAACGGACAGGGACCAGATACGCAGTATTTT,CASNGQGPDTQYF
TRBJ2-1,medium-sized,TRBV6-1,TRBD2,TGTGCCAGCAGTGCCCGCTTACTAGCGGGAGGGGACAATGAGCAGTTCTTC,CASSARLLAGGDNEQFF
TRBJ2-2,many,TRBV20-1,.,TGCAGTGCTAGAGATGGGGCCAACACCGGGGAGCTGTTTTTT,CSARDGANTGELFF
TRBJ2-6,many,TRBV3-1,.,TGTGCCAGCAGGGATAGCTCTGGGGCCAACGTCCTGACTTTC,CASRDSSGANVLTF
TRBJ2-2,many,TRBV20-1,.,TGCAGTGCTAGACCCTCGAACACCGGGGAGCTGTTTTTT,CSARPSNTGELFF
TRBJ2-7,.,TRBV28,TRBD1,TGTGCCAGCAGTACCAACGGGACAGGGGACGCGAGCGGCCACGAGCAGTACTTC,CASSTNGTGDASGHEQYF
TRBJ2-1,many,TRBV11-1,.,TGTGCCAGCAGCTCAAACCAACGACAATATGAGCAGTTCTTC,CASSSNQRQYEQFF
TRBJ2-7,many,TRBV5-1,TRBD2,TGCGCCAGCAGCCGTGGGGGGGTTGGGGTCTACGAGCAGTACTTC,CASSRGGVGVYEQYF
TRBJ2-7,once,TRBV30,.,TGTGTCTGGACGACTGGTTCCGAGCAGTACTTC,CVWTTGSEQYF
TRBJ2-7,few,TRBV4-2,.,TGTGCCAGCAGCCCTCGGGACGGTTCCTACGAGCAGTACTTC,CASSPRDGSYEQYF
TRBJ1-2,.,TRBV5-1,TRBD1,TGCGCCAGCAGTCTGGGGTCCGGGACAGGGGGCTATGGCTACACCTTC,CASSLGSGTGGYGYTF
TRBJ2-5,once,TRBV28,TRBD1,TGTGCCAGCAGTTCCTCCGGGACAGGGCTGACCCAGTACTTC,CASSSSGTGLTQYF
TRBJ2-5,many,TRBV7-9,TRBD1,TGTGCCAGCTCCAATGCTAGACGACAGGGGGAGACCCAGTACTTC,CASSNARRQGETQYF
TRBJ2-7,many,TRBV9,TRBD1,TGTGCCAGCAGCGTAGGCCCAGGGGGCTCCTACGAGCAGTACTTC,CASSVGPGGSYEQYF